These 19 T cell receptor beta chains originate from one sample sequenced in a study of blood T cell repertoires in COVID-19. The table came from immunoSEQ multiplex PCR; TCRdb's copy has only in-frame clones and leaves some out. This sample has 34,000 or so clones; 85% to 95% occur once, and the top ten carry roughly 42%. Sequences were obtained from peripheral blood. The receptors derive from a man aged 55 to 70 with active or convalescent COVID-19.

The J gene is TRBJ2-1, the V gene TRBV7-3, with 8 bases fitting TRBD2. Germline V gene data show CDR1 as SGHTA and CDR2 as FQGTGA. The CDR3 extends over 15 amino acids. V was clipped by 5 bases and J by 10 bases; unmatched bases: 13. Here the CDR3 reads CASSLSGVSPGEQFF. In DNA form, the CDR3 reads TGTGCCAGCAGCCTTAGCGGGGTATCCCCAGGGGAGCAGTTCTTC.

The chain uses TRBV28 and TRBJ2-2; D uncertain. Trimming left V 7 bases short and J 0 bases short, with 12 bases between. The germline CDR1 and CDR2 sequences are MDHEN and SYDVKM. This CDR3 comprises 15 residues. In DNA form, the CDR3 reads TGTGCCAGCAACAGTCCAGGCTCGAACACCGGGGAGCTGTTTTTT. It is translated as CASNSPGSNTGELFF.

This chain connects TRBV18 to TRBJ1-4; 9 nucleotides agree with TRBD1. Germline CDR1 reads KGHSH; CDR2 reads LQKENI. J was trimmed by 8 bases and V by 3 bases; bases with no gene match: 4. The CDR3 sequence is 14 residues long. CDR3 DNA: TGTGCCAGCTCACCTGGGACAGGGCACGAAAAACTGTTTTTT. Amino acids: CASSPGTGHEKLFF.

CDR3 amino acids: CATSDSTPGTQYF. In DNA form, the CDR3 reads TGTGCCACCAGTGATTCTACGCCGGGTACGCAGTATTTT. The chain recombines TRBV24-1 with TRBJ2-3; D unresolved. CDR3 length equals 13 residues. The germline CDR1 and CDR2 sequences are KGHDR and SFDVKD. The germline V and J ends were trimmed by 2 bases and 8 bases, with 10 bases remaining between them.

This chain joins TRBV5-4 and TRBJ2-3; 8 bases map to TRBD2. The CDR3 spans 15 residues. V trimming: 3 bases; J trimming: 5 bases; junction bases outside the gene matches: 8. The germline CDR1 and CDR2 sequences are SGHNT and YYREEE (reference sequence). The CDR3 DNA is TGTGCCAGCAGCTCTCCCAGCGGGGGAGGAGATACGCAGTATTTT. Translating gives CASSSPSGGGDTQYF. The whole variable domain, remainder taken from reference TRBV5-4 and TRBJ2-3, is ETGVTQSPTHLIKTRGQQVTLRCSSQSGHNTVSWYQQALGQGPQFIFQYYREEENGRGNFPPRFSGLQFPNYSSELNVNALELDDSALYLCASSSPSGGGDTQYFGPGTRLTVL.

The rearrangement joins TRBV11-2 to TRBJ1-2, with TRBD1 identical over 7 bases. The V segment lost 5 bases and the J segment 5 bases; nucleotides outside the gene matches: 8. The germline V gene encodes CDR1 SGHAT and CDR2 FQNNGV. CDR3 length: 14 residues. Here the CDR3 reads CASSRTGTAYGYTF. The CDR3 coding sequence is TGTGCCAGCAGCCGAACCGGGACAGCGTATGGCTACACCTTC.

This clone has a handful of counts. The chain recombines TRBV28 with TRBJ1-2; D is possibly TRBD1 (6 bases). Germline assignment: CDR1 MDHEN and CDR2 SYDVKM. Trimming removed 6 bases from V and 2 bases from J, with 19 bases in between. The CDR3 is 16 amino acids. CDR3 coding DNA: TGTGCCAGCAGGCCCTCCGGGGGGGGCAGGAACTATGGCTACACCTTC. Translated: CASRPSGGGRNYGYTF.

This CDR3 reads CASSVGSFAYNEQFF. The CDR3, as DNA: TGTGCCAGCAGCGTAGGTAGTTTCGCCTACAATGAGCAGTTCTTC. This chain links TRBV9 with TRBJ2-1, with D uncertain. This CDR3 has 15 residues. V lost 0 bases to trimming and J lost 2 bases, with 9 bases between them. CDR1 is SGDLS and CDR2 is YYNGEE in the germline V gene. Together with reference TRBV9 and TRBJ2-1, the CDR3 gives the full variable domain: DSGVTQTPKHLITATGQRVTLRCSPRSGDLSVYWYQQSLDQGLQFLIQYYNGEERAKGNILERFSAQQFPDLHSELNLSSLELGDSALYFCASSVGSFAYNEQFFGPGTRLTVL.

This clone has a single count. The chain recombines TRBV10-2 with TRBJ1-1; no definite D call. The CDR3 covers 10 residues. Between the trimmed V and J ends, which lost 10 bases and 4 bases, there was a span of 7 bases. CDR1 and CDR2 (germline): WSHSY, SAAADI. CDR3 residues: CATLLTEAFF. In nucleotides, the CDR3 is TGCGCCACCCTACTCACTGAAGCTTTCTTT.

The rearrangement uses TRBV2 and TRBJ1-4; possible D gene TRBD1, 5 bases. CDR3 size: 12 residues. Trimming removed 8 bases at V and 8 bases at J, with 12 bases between. The germline V gene encodes CDR1 SNHLY and CDR2 FYNNEI. CDR3 DNA sequence: TGTGCCAGCGTCAGGGAGGACGAAAAACTGTTTTTT. This codes for CASVREDEKLFF.

The V gene is TRBV21-1, the J gene TRBJ1-2. TRBV21-1 counts as a pseudogene. The CDR3 runs 18 residues. CDR3 residues: CASSKARGLRAPFYGYTF. The CDR3 nucleotides read TGTGCCAGCAGCAAAGCTCGGGGTTTAAGGGCGCCCTTCTATGGCTACACCTTC.

The V call is TRBV6-1, the J call TRBJ1-1, with 8 bases matching TRBD1. V lost 3 bases, J lost 7 bases, and 7 bases stayed unmatched. Germline CDR1 reads MNHNS; CDR2 reads SASEGT. The length of the CDR3 is 14 residues. CDR3 region: CASSEEDRVFEAFF. Here the CDR3 DNA reads TGTGCCAGCAGTGAGGAGGACAGGGTATTTGAAGCTTTCTTT.

The chain carries TRBV5-1 and TRBJ1-1; D is unclear. This CDR3 region has 14 residues. Germline V gene sequence: CDR1 SGHRS, CDR2 YFSETQ. The V end was cut by 4 bases, the J end by 6 bases, with 16 bases between. As DNA, the CDR3 is TGCGCCAGCAGCAGTGGCAGGACCGGGGCTGAAGCTTTCTTT. Translation gives CASSSGRTGAEAFF.

The genes are TRBV5-1 and TRBJ1-6; a weak D match, TRBD1 (6 bases). V was cut by 4 bases and J by 7 bases, with 15 bases left in between. The CDR3 has 15 residues. Germline V gene data show CDR1 as SGHRS and CDR2 as YFSETQ. CDR3 sequence reads: CASSDTTGPNSPLHF. As DNA, the CDR3 is TGCGCCAGCAGCGATACGACAGGACCGAATTCACCCCTCCACTTT.

The chain links TRBV28 to TRBJ2-6; D is perhaps TRBD2 (6 bases). CDR3 length: 15 amino acids. Looked up from germline, CDR1 is MDHEN and CDR2 is SYDVKM. Deletions cut 7 bases from V and 4 bases from J, with 14 bases between. The CDR3 bases are TGTGCCAGCACAACCGGGGGATCGGGGGCCAACGTCCTGACTTTC. It specifies CASTTGGSGANVLTF.

J is TRBJ2-4 and V is TRBV6-2 or TRBV6-3, with 10 positions matching TRBD2. The V gene's germline CDR1 is MNHEY and CDR2 SVGEGT. The CDR3 consists of 17 residues. V dropped 4 bases and J dropped 1; count of bases not matched to a gene: 7. For the CDR3, the DNA is TGTGCCAGCAGTTCCCCTAGCGGGAGTTCGGCCAAAAACATTCAGTACTTC. Translated: CASSSPSGSSAKNIQYF.

The chain has TRBV11-2 and TRBJ1-2; 9 bases map to TRBD1. This CDR3 is 15 amino acids long. The J segment lost 4 bases and the V segment lost 4 bases, leaving 7 bases of the junction unmatched. Germline V CDR1 and CDR2: SGHAT, FQNNGV. The chain's CDR3 is CASSSMRQGGYGYTF. Here the CDR3 DNA reads TGTGCCAGCAGCTCCATGAGACAGGGGGGCTATGGCTACACCTTC.

The table lists this clone with a count of one. The chain combines TRBV4-3 with TRBJ2-1, with 9 bases identical to TRBD2. The CDR3 is 15 amino acids. V gave up 4 bases and J gave up 4 bases; unmatched junction bases: 5. The germline gives CDR1 LGHNA, CDR2 YSLEER. CDR3 sequence reads: CASSPGLALYNEQFF. CDR3 coding DNA: TGCGCCAGCAGCCCTGGACTAGCGCTATACAATGAGCAGTTCTTC.

This chain connects TRBV5-1 to TRBJ2-5; D possibly corresponds to TRBD1 (6 bases). Trimming pared 2 bases from V and 3 bases from J, leaving 8 bases between. The CDR3 contains 13 residues. Germline loops: CDR1 SGHRS, CDR2 YFSETQ. The DNA for the CDR3 is TGCGCCAGCAGCTTTTACAGGGAAGAGACCCAGTACTTC. It codes for CASSFYREETQYF.